These 21 T cell receptor beta chains were sequenced from one sample in a study of OX40 agonist ivuxolimab in advanced cancers. Library preparation used the immunoSEQ multiplex PCR assay. This is the immuneACCESS table as TCRdb keeps it, with only in-frame sequences that have V and J called. A part of the clones is gone; compared with another copy, unresolved V genes explain less than half, and the rest is unexplained. This sample comprises 60,000 to 70,000 clones, approximately 90% of them detected only once. The ten top clones hold about 12% of the sample. The material sequenced was CD4+ or CD8+ T cells sorted from blood, taken in a trial of the OX40 agonist ivuxolimab. Receptors were obtained from an adult with an advanced solid tumor such as melanoma, head and neck, liver or kidney cancer.

The chain uses TRBV6-6 and TRBJ2-1; D is undetermined. The germline V gene has CDR1 MNHNY and CDR2 SVGAGI (reference sequence). The CDR3 spans 12 residues. Trimming pared 6 bases from V and 4 bases from J, leaving 7 bases between. DNA for the CDR3: TGTGCCAGCAGCGTCGATTACAATGAGCAGTTCTTC. Protein sequence: CASSVDYNEQFF.

The chain combines TRBV19 with TRBJ2-5; D is possibly TRBD2 (8 bases). This CDR3 is built from 16 residues. The germline V gene has CDR1 LNHDA and CDR2 SQIVND (reference sequence). Trimming stripped 4 bases from V and 2 bases from J, with 17 bases between. CDR3 loop: CASSSYRGGGQETQYF. Written as DNA, the CDR3 is TGTGCCAGTAGTAGCTACAGGGGCGGGGGGCAAGAGACCCAGTACTTC.

V and J are TRBV6-1 and TRBJ2-7; 8 bases are a match to TRBD1. CDR3 length: 15 amino acids. CDR1 MNHNS and CDR2 SASEGT come from the germline V gene. Germline trimming cut 7 bases from V and 0 bases from J; bases unmatched to any gene: 8. Written as DNA, the CDR3 is TGTGCCAGCACCCGAGACAGGGGAAGCTCCTACGAGCAGTACTTC. Protein sequence: CASTRDRGSSYEQYF.

This chain joins TRBV4-1 and TRBJ2-7; 8 bases are a match to TRBD2. The CDR3 covers 16 residues. Germline V gene data show CDR1 as MGHRA and CDR2 as YSYEKL. J was trimmed by 7 bases and V by 4 bases; bases with no gene match: 15. In DNA, the CDR3 is TGCGCCAGCAGCCCCGGGCGGCGGGAGGACTCCCGGGAGCAGTACTTC. This translates into CASSPGRREDSREQYF.

The chain combines TRBV5-6 with TRBJ1-6; 12 nucleotides match TRBD1. J gave up 7 bases and V 3 bases, and 8 bases lay outside the gene matches. Per the germline V gene, CDR1 is SGHDT and CDR2 is YYEEEE. CDR3 length equals 17 residues. CDR3 DNA sequence: TGTGCCAGCAGCTCTCCGGGACAGGGGGCTTCAAATTCACCCCTCCACTTT. This codes for CASSSPGQGASNSPLHF.

In its sample, this clone was seen once. For the CDR3, the DNA is TGTGCCAGCAGCATAGTTGGCCTTGAGCAGTTCTTC. This encodes CASSIVGLEQFF. The chain is built from TRBV7-6 and TRBJ2-1; no clear D. The CDR3 consists of 12 residues. CDR1 and CDR2 from the germline V gene are SGHVS and FNYEAQ. V was pared by 5 bases and J by 9 bases, with 11 bases between.

DNA for the CDR3: TGTGCCACCTCCCCGGCCGGGAATGAGCAGTTCTTC. Translating gives CATSPAGNEQFF. V and J are TRBV28 and TRBJ2-1; D uncertain. Germline V CDR1 and CDR2: MDHEN, SYDVKM. The CDR3 is 12 residues long. V dropped 10 bases and J dropped 7 bases, with 14 bases sitting between them.

V gene TRBV5-4 combines with J gene TRBJ1-2; D might be TRBD1 (6 bases). Germline V gene sequence: CDR1 SGHNT, CDR2 YYREEE (reference sequence). The CDR3 has 14 residues. Trimming stripped 3 bases from V and 5 bases from J, with 14 bases between. CDR3 DNA: TGTGCCAGCAGCTCCCTCACAGGGATGTATGGCTACACCTTC. Its protein product is CASSSLTGMYGYTF.

The chain links TRBV23-1 to TRBJ1-1; 8 bases map to TRBD1. Being an ORF, TRBV23-1 has a function that is uncertain. This CDR3 is built from 17 residues. With V trimmed by 0 bases and J by 1 base, 7 bases remained unmatched. The chain's CDR3 is CASSQSETGDPNTEAFF. The CDR3 DNA sequence: TGCGCCAGCAGTCAATCGGAGACAGGGGACCCGAACACTGAAGCTTTCTTT.

DNA for the CDR3: TGTGCCAGCTCCGGAGCGGCGGGCTTACCCTACGAGCAGTACTTC. It translates to CASSGAAGLPYEQYF. This rearrangement joins TRBV6-1 to TRBJ2-7, with D perhaps TRBD2 (5 bases). Trimming took 8 bases from V and 2 from J, leaving 19 bases between them. CDR1 and CDR2 from the germline V gene are MNHNS and SASEGT. The CDR3 contains 15 residues.

The chain has TRBV7-9 and TRBJ2-1; weak D call: TRBD2 (5 bases). The CDR3 sequence is 15 residues long. Trimming shortened V by 5 bases and J by 5 bases, and 16 bases separated the two germline ends. Germline lookup yields CDR1 SEHNR and CDR2 FQNEAQ (reference sequence). CDR3 nucleotide sequence: TGTGCCAGCAGCCCAACGGGGAGTGTCGACAATGAGCAGTTCTTC. This encodes CASSPTGSVDNEQFF.

The chain is built from TRBV19 and TRBJ2-1, with 7 bases fitting TRBD2. The V gene end was trimmed by 3 bases and the J gene end by 4 bases; junction bases not matched to a gene: 6. Germline V gene sequence: CDR1 LNHDA, CDR2 SQIVND (reference sequence). The CDR3 is 15 amino acids. The CDR3 bases are TGTGCCAGTAGTATTGGTGGGGGAGGGTACAATGAGCAGTTCTTC. Translated: CASSIGGGGYNEQFF.

The chain joins TRBV7-9 to TRBJ2-5; TRBD2 might be the D (5 bases). Germline CDR1 SEHNR, CDR2 FQNEAQ (reference sequence). V was trimmed by 3 bases and J by 2 bases, leaving 13 bases between them. This CDR3 region has 15 residues. CDR3 region: CASSFRSGNQETQYF. The CDR3 nucleotides read TGTGCCAGCAGCTTCCGGAGCGGTAATCAAGAGACCCAGTACTTC.

This clone occurred a few times. The chain employs TRBV6-1 and TRBJ2-6; TRBD2 might be the D (6 bases). This CDR3 contains 15 residues. CDR1 MNHNS and CDR2 SASEGT come from the germline V gene. The V and J ends lost 3 bases and 0 bases respectively, with 6 bases between them. DNA of the CDR3: TGTGCCAGCAGTGAGGAGGGCTCTGGGGCCAACGTCCTGACTTTC. It is translated as CASSEEGSGANVLTF.

The chain combines TRBV27 with TRBJ2-1; no clear D. This CDR3 spans 11 amino acids. V was clipped by 3 bases and J by 7 bases, with 4 bases between them. Germline assignment: CDR1 MNHEY and CDR2 SMNVEV (reference sequence). The CDR3 here is CASSFGNEQFF. CDR3 in DNA: TGTGCCAGCAGTTTCGGGAATGAGCAGTTCTTC.

This chain links TRBV7-8 with TRBJ2-3, with TRBD2 matching over 8 bases. Germline V gene lookup returns CDR1 SGHVS and CDR2 FQNEAQ. The CDR3 is made up of 13 amino acids. V lost 6 bases to trimming and J lost 4 bases; unmatched junction nucleotides: 3. DNA for the CDR3: TGTGCCAGCAGTTACGGGAGGGCAGATACGCAGTATTTT. Its protein product is CASSYGRADTQYF.

The V call is TRBV11-2, the J call TRBJ2-3, with 9 bases lining up with TRBD1. The germline CDR1 and CDR2 sequences are SGHAT and FQNNGV. The CDR3 consists of 15 residues. The J segment lost 6 bases and the V segment lost 5 bases, leaving 9 bases of the junction unmatched. CDR3 nucleotide sequence: TGTGCCAGCAGCATCTGGACAGGGGAAGCGGATACGCAGTATTTT. This sequence encodes CASSIWTGEADTQYF.

The genes are TRBV10-1 and TRBJ2-7, with D tentatively TRBD1 (6 bases). The V end was cut by 8 bases, the J end by 3 bases, with 14 bases between. This CDR3 comprises 13 residues. The germline CDR1 and CDR2 sequences are WNHNN and SYGVQD (reference sequence). In nucleotides, the CDR3 is TGCGCCAGCCAACAGGGCAGGGGCTACGAGCAGTACTTC. As protein: CASQQGRGYEQYF.

The V gene is TRBV4-3, the J gene TRBJ2-6; D ambiguous. Per germline, CDR1 LGHNA and CDR2 YSLEER. The CDR3 is 13 residues long. Trimming left V 3 bases short and J 0 bases short, with 0 bases between. The DNA of the CDR3 is TGCGCCAGCAGCCACTCTGGGGCCAACGTCCTGACTTTC. This gives the protein CASSHSGANVLTF.

The rearrangement joins TRBV7-9 to TRBJ1-1, with D hard to call. V gave up 5 bases and J gave up 1 base, with 8 bases separating them. The CDR3 sequence is 13 residues long. Germline assignment: CDR1 SEHNR and CDR2 FQNEAQ (reference sequence). The CDR3, as DNA: TGTGCCAGCAGCCCTGGATCGAACACTGAAGCTTTCTTT. It codes for CASSPGSNTEAFF.

V gene TRBV11-1 combines with J gene TRBJ2-2, with a tentative D call TRBD1 (5 bases). There are 15 residues in the CDR3. The germline gives CDR1 SGHAT, CDR2 FQDESV (reference sequence). V was pared by 6 bases and J by 4 bases, with 15 bases between. In nucleotides, the CDR3 is TGTGCCAGCAGACAGGACCCAACCGGCACCGGGGAGCTGTTTTTT. This encodes CASRQDPTGTGELFF.